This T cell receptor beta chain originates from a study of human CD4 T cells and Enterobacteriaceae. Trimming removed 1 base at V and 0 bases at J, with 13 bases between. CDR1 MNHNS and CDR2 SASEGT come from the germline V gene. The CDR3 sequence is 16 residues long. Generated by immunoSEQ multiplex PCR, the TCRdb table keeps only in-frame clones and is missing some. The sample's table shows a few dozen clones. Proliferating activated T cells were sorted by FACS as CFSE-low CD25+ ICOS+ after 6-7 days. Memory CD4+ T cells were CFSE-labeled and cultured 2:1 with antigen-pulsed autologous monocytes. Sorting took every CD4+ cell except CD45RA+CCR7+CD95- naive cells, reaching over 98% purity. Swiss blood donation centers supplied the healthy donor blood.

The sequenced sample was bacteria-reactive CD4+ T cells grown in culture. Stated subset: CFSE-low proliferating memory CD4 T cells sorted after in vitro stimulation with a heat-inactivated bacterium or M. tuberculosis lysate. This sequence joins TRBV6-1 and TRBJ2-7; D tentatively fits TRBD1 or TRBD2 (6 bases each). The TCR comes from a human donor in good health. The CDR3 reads CASSEVEGVGSYEQYF. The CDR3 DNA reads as TGTGCCAGCAGTGAAGTGGAGGGGGTCGGCTCCTACGAGCAGTACTTC.